This TCR beta chain was captured by sequencing in a study of blood T cell repertoires in COVID-19. Germline V gene sequence: CDR1 LNHDA, CDR2 SQIVND (reference sequence). This CDR3 spans 13 amino acids. V lost 7 bases and J 1 base, leaving 10 bases between the germline ends. The study recruited people aged about 18 to 89 years across approximately 24 US areas. All exposed participants met a person with COVID-19 within 2 weeks before entering the study. In the authors' methods: The assay estimated nucleated cells by amplifying reference gene primers. Here immunoSEQ multiplex PCR was the method, and the copy in TCRdb shows in-frame clones only, minus some. V, J and clone size derive from that table, while D and trimming were established from the DNA sequence. The repertoire includes 190,000 or so clones, 86% of them detected once, and 4.5% to 5.5% sits in the top ten.

V gene TRBV19 combines with J gene TRBJ1-1; D is uncertain. The receptor's source is a woman in her twenties or thirties who had been exposed to COVID-19. The sequencing input was PBMCs or T cells enriched from blood (not recorded which). The CDR3 bases are TGTGCCAGTACCAGCCAGGCGAACACTGAAGCTTTCTTT. It specifies CASTSQANTEAFF.